These 7 T cell receptor beta chains share one sample of origin, sequenced in a study of OX40 agonist ivuxolimab in advanced cancers. Measured with immunoSEQ multiplex PCR; TCRdb has only the in-frame clones, and not every one. The profile shows 50,000 or so clones, approximately 88% of them singletons. The sample here was CD4+ or CD8+ T cells sorted from blood, taken in a trial of the OX40 agonist ivuxolimab. These receptor sequences come from an adult with an advanced solid tumor such as melanoma, head and neck, liver or kidney cancer.

The chain joins TRBV4-1 to TRBJ1-3, with no clear D. The germline V and J ends were trimmed by 4 bases and 0 bases, with 13 bases remaining between them. There are 16 residues in the CDR3. Germline values: CDR1 MGHRA, CDR2 YSYEKL. The chain's CDR3 is CASSLEGRTSGNTIYF. In nucleotides, the CDR3 is TGCGCCAGCAGCCTGGAGGGCAGAACCTCTGGAAACACCATATATTTT.

The chain joins TRBV6-1 to TRBJ2-7; D call uncertain. The CDR3 runs 13 residues. The V end lost 5 bases, the J end lost 6 bases, and 14 bases lay between the germline ends. CDR1 and CDR2 (germline): MNHNS, SASEGT. The CDR3 region is CASSHPSFAEQYV. CDR3 nucleotide sequence: TGTGCCAGCAGTCATCCCTCATTCGCCGAGCAGTACGTC.

The chain joins TRBV5-4 to TRBJ1-6, with unresolved D. The CDR3 loop spans 13 amino acids. CDR1 is SGHNT and CDR2 is YYREEE in the germline V gene (reference sequence). The ends were cut back, 1 base at V and 8 bases at J, with 7 bases in the middle. The CDR3 spells CASSLTEDSPLHF. DNA of the CDR3: TGTGCCAGCAGCTTGACAGAGGATTCACCCCTCCACTTT.

This chain joins TRBV27 and TRBJ1-1; possible D gene TRBD1, 5 bases. Germline CDR1 MNHEY, CDR2 SMNVEV (reference sequence). The ends were cut back, 7 bases at V and 0 bases at J, with 18 bases in the middle. This CDR3 is built from 16 residues. CDR3 DNA sequence: TGTGCCAGCACCTTACCTAGACAGAGAATGAACACTGAAGCTTTCTTT. It codes for CASTLPRQRMNTEAFF.

The V and J genes are TRBV21-1 and TRBJ1-5. TRBV21-1 is a pseudogene locus. There are 13 residues in the CDR3. The CDR3 sequence is CASSRTSNQPQHF. In DNA, the CDR3 is TGTGCCAGCAGCCGCACGAGCAATCAGCCCCAGCATTTT.

The J gene is TRBJ2-3, the V gene TRBV19, with TRBD1 identical over 7 bases. V lost 5 bases and J lost 2; bases outside the gene matches: 7. The CDR3 is 15 amino acids. CDR1 is LNHDA, CDR2 SQIVND, per germline (reference sequence). CDR3 region: CASSPTGDDTDTQYF. In nucleotides, the CDR3 is TGTGCCAGTAGTCCAACAGGGGATGACACAGATACGCAGTATTTT.

The V gene is TRBV6-1, the J gene TRBJ1-2, with 9 bases lining up with TRBD1. The CDR3 length is 14 residues. Trimming cost V 1 base and J 6 bases; bases outside gene matches: 3. CDR1 and CDR2 (germline): MNHNS, SASEGT. Here the CDR3 reads CASSEDRGRDGYTF. CDR3 in DNA: TGTGCCAGCAGTGAAGACAGGGGGCGTGATGGCTACACCTTC.